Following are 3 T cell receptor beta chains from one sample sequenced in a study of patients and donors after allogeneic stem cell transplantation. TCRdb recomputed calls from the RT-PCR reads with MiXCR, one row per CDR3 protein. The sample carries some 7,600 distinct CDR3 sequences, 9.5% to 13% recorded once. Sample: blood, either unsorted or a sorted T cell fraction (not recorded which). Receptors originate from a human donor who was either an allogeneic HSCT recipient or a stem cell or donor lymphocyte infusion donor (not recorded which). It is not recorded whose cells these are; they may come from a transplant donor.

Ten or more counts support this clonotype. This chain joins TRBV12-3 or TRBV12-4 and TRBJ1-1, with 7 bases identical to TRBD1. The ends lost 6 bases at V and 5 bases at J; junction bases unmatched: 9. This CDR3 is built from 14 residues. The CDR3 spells CASRTGTAVTEAFF. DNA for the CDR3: TGTGCCAGCAGGACCGGGACAGCGGTAACTGAAGCTTTCTTT.

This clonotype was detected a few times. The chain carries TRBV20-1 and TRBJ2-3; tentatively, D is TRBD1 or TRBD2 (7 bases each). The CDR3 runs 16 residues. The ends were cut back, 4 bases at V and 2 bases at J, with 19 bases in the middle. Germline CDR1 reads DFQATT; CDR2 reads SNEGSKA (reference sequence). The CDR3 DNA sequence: TGCAGTGCTACCGGGGAGGGGGCAGGGACCACAGATACGCAGTATTTT. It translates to CSATGEGAGTTDTQYF.

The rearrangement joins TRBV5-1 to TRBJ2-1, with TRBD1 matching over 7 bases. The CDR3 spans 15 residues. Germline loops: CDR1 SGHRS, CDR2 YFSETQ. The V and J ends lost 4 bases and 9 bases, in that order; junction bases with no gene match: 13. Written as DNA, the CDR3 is TGCGCCAGCAGCACCGACAGGGTGGTCGGTGGTGAGCAGTTCTTC. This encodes CASSTDRVVGGEQFF.